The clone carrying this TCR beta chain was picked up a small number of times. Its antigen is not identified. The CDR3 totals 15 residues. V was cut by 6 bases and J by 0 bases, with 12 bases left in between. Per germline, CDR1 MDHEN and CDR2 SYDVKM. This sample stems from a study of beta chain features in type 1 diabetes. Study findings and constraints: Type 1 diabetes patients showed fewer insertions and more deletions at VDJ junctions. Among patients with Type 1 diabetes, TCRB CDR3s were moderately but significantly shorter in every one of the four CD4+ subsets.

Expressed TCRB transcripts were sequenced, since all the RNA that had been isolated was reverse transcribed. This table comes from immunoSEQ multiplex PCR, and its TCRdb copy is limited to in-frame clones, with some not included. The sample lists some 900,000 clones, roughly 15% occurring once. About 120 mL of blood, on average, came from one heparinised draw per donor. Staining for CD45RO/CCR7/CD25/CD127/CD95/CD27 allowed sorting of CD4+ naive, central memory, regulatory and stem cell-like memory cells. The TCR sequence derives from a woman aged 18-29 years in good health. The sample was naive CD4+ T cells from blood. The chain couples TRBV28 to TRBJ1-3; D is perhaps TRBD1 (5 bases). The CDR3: CASSLGDLSGNTIYF. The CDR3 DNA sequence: TGTGCCAGCAGCCTCGGGGACCTCTCTGGAAACACCATATATTTT.